A selection of T cell receptor beta chains follows, all from one sample in a study of PD-1 blockade in classical Hodgkin lymphoma. Profiled with immunoSEQ multiplex PCR; TCRdb holds only in-frame clones, not every one. Of roughly 18,000 clones in the sample, approximately 81% are singletons; the top ten hold around 2.1%. Sequencing used CD4+ T cells from blood, obtained before the fourth cycle of nivolumab. The receptors come from a human donor with classical Hodgkin lymphoma. Both conserved end residues are part of each CDR3. D genes are given only for firm matches. Expanded clones get a size class; other rows say once, few or many, or leave the size out.

CDR3aa: CASSLNVLAGEQYF
CDR3nt: TGCGCCAGCAGCTTGAACGTCCTAGCGGGGGAGCAGTACTTC
d_gene: TRBD2
v_gene: TRBV5-1
abundance: .
j_gene: TRBJ2-7
len: 14

CDR3aa: CASSSDSLVGYTF
CDR3nt: TGTGCCAGCAGCTCCGACTCCTTGGTGGGCTACACCTTC
d_gene: .
v_gene: TRBV7-9
abundance: .
j_gene: TRBJ1-2
len: 13

CDR3aa: CASTTDSRSPLHF
CDR3nt: TGTGCCAGCACCACTGACAGTCGGTCACCCCTCCACTTT
d_gene: .
v_gene: TRBV7-6
abundance: .
j_gene: TRBJ1-6
len: 13

CDR3aa: CASSEQGRNTIYF
CDR3nt: TGTGCCAGCAGTGAGCAGGGACGAAACACCATATATTTT
d_gene: .
v_gene: TRBV25-1
abundance: few
j_gene: TRBJ1-3
len: 13

CDR3aa: CASSSRDRAYEQYF
CDR3nt: TGTGCCAGCAGTAGCCGGGACAGGGCCTACGAGCAGTACTTC
d_gene: TRBD1
v_gene: TRBV7-9
abundance: .
j_gene: TRBJ2-7
len: 14

CDR3aa: CASSFWRGGIEKLFF
CDR3nt: TGTGCCAGCAGTTTTTGGCGAGGGGGCATTGAAAAACTGTTTTTT
d_gene: TRBD1
v_gene: TRBV28
abundance: .
j_gene: TRBJ1-4
len: 15

CDR3aa: CASSLVLDSPLHF
CDR3nt: TGTGCCAGCAGCTTGGTATTGGATTCACCCCTCCACTTT
d_gene: .
v_gene: TRBV5-6
abundance: .
j_gene: TRBJ1-6
len: 13

CDR3aa: CASSLDGGQGNYGYTF
CDR3nt: TGCGCCAGCAGCTTGGATGGGGGACAGGGCAACTATGGCTACACCTTC
d_gene: TRBD1
v_gene: TRBV5-1
abundance: .
j_gene: TRBJ1-2
len: 16

CDR3aa: CASSLAQGHEQYF
CDR3nt: TGTGCCAGCAGCTTAGCCCAGGGCCACGAGCAGTACTTC
d_gene: .
v_gene: TRBV7-9
abundance: .
j_gene: TRBJ2-7
len: 13

CDR3aa: CASSPKTGLGHTQYF
CDR3nt: TGTGCCAGCAGCCCTAAAACAGGGCTTGGGCATACGCAGTATTTT
d_gene: .
v_gene: TRBV9
abundance: .
j_gene: TRBJ2-3
len: 15

CDR3aa: CASSLGSGGPYNEQFF
CDR3nt: TGTGCCAGCAGCTTGGGTAGCGGGGGGCCTTACAATGAGCAGTTCTTC
d_gene: TRBD2
v_gene: TRBV5-6
abundance: .
j_gene: TRBJ2-1
len: 16

CDR3aa: CASSIQGPNNSPLHF
CDR3nt: TGTGCCAGCAGTATTCAGGGGCCGAATAATTCACCCCTCCACTTT
d_gene: .
v_gene: TRBV2
abundance: .
j_gene: TRBJ1-6
len: 15

CDR3aa: CASSQAGTGLHYGYTF
CDR3nt: TGCGCCAGCAGCCAGGCTGGGACAGGCCTTCACTATGGCTACACCTTC
d_gene: TRBD1
v_gene: TRBV4-1
abundance: .
j_gene: TRBJ1-2
len: 16

CDR3aa: CASSVRVETQYF
CDR3nt: TGTGCCAGCAGTGTACGAGTTGAGACCCAGTACTTC
d_gene: .
v_gene: TRBV2
abundance: .
j_gene: TRBJ2-5
len: 12

CDR3aa: CASSLTQGGPTNEKLFF
CDR3nt: TGTGCCAGCAGCTTGACACAGGGAGGACCAACTAATGAAAAACTGTTTTTT
d_gene: .
v_gene: TRBV5-6
abundance: .
j_gene: TRBJ1-4
len: 17

CDR3aa: CASSQANAQRTQFF
CDR3nt: TGCGCCAGCAGCCAAGCAAATGCACAGCGTACACAGTTCTTC
d_gene: .
v_gene: TRBV4-3
abundance: .
j_gene: TRBJ2-1
len: 14

CDR3aa: CASRGTSGSFEQYF
CDR3nt: TGTGCCAGCAGGGGCACTAGCGGGAGTTTCGAGCAGTACTTC
d_gene: TRBD2
v_gene: TRBV7-2
abundance: .
j_gene: TRBJ2-7
len: 14

CDR3aa: CASSEQAGRYGYTF
CDR3nt: TGTGCCAGCTCTGAGCAAGCAGGGAGATATGGCTACACCTTC
d_gene: .
v_gene: TRBV6-4
abundance: few
j_gene: TRBJ1-2
len: 14

CDR3aa: CASKEGDVKSGTEFFGDSPLHF
CDR3nt: TGTGCCAGCAAAGAAGGTGACGTCAAATCCGGGACAGAGTTTTTTGGGGATTCACCCCTCCACTTT
d_gene: TRBD1
v_gene: TRBV2
abundance: .
j_gene: TRBJ1-6
len: 22

CDR3aa: CASSQERDWTDTQYF
CDR3nt: TGTGCCAGCAGCCAAGAGCGGGATTGGACAGATACGCAGTATTTT
d_gene: .
v_gene: TRBV14
abundance: .
j_gene: TRBJ2-3
len: 15